This TCR beta chain derives from a study of blood T cells in healthy people across ages. The CDR3 spans 15 residues. Per germline, CDR1 LNHNV and CDR2 YYDKDF (reference sequence). After removal of 4 bases from V and 0 bases from J, the junction contained 6 bases not matched to a gene. Through a sample-barcoded 5' primer and a J-beta primer mix, a second PCR was run for roughly 6 to 11 cycles. TCRdb used MiXCR to reprocess the 5' RACE reads, holding one entry per CDR3 protein. This sample carries about 640,000 distinct CDR3 sequences, about 54% of them seen once, and the ten largest clones take approximately 37%.

Specimen: blood. The sequence derives from a man in his sixties in good health. The V and J genes are TRBV15 and TRBJ2-7; TRBD2 matches at 7 bases. CDR3 protein: CATSTGLDPSYEQYF. As DNA, the CDR3 is TGTGCCACCAGCACCGGACTAGATCCCTCCTACGAGCAGTACTTC.